Listed below are T cell receptor beta chains from one sample, sequenced in a study of tumor and adjacent non-tumor tissue in lung cancer. MiXCR, run by TCRdb on the multiplex PCR reads, gives a single entry per CDR3 protein. The repertoire holds some 80,000 distinct CDR3 sequences, with approximately 73% as singletons. The sample taken for sequencing was distant non-tumor lung tissue. Receptor source: a woman aged 50 to 65 with non-small cell lung cancer. The CDR3 runs from the conserved cysteine through the conserved F or W. A D gene is named only where the DNA matches it firmly. Where a row states a size, it is once, few, many or the class of an expanded clone; other rows omit it.

TRBJ2-7,TRBV12-5,.,.,CASGSDYEQYF,TGTGCTAGTGGCTCGGACTATGAGCAGTACTTC
TRBJ2-4,TRBV6-5,.,.,CASSGSRVATNIQYF,TGTGCCAGCAGTGGCTCCCGAGTAGCCACAAACATTCAGTATTTC
TRBJ2-7,TRBV4-2,TRBD2,.,CARSGNSGNAYEQYF,TGTGCCAGAAGCGGGAACTCCGGTAACGCCTACGAGCAGTACTTC
TRBJ2-7,TRBV11-2,.,.,CASNSSQGQHF,TGTGCCAGCAACTCGTCACAGGGACAACACTTC
TRBJ2-3,TRBV6-6,.,.,CAISRIDTQYF,TGTGCCATCAGTCGTATAGATACTCAGTATTTT
TRBJ2-7,TRBV29-1,.,.,CSVIKGSEHYF,TGCAGCGTTATTAAGGGGAGCGAGCATTACTTC
TRBJ2-5,TRBV6-6,.,.,CASSPPDPVMETQYF,TGTGCCAGCAGTCCCCCGGACCCAGTTATGGAGACCCAGTACTTC
TRBJ2-7,TRBV6-5,.,.,CASSLRVRSDEQYF,TGTGCCAGCAGCCTCCGGGTCAGATCGGACGAGCAGTACTTC
TRBJ2-1,TRBV11-2,.,.,CASTASGIRNEQFF,TGTGCCAGCACCGCTAGTGGTATCCGCAATGAGCAGTTCTTC
TRBJ2-3,TRBV28,TRBD1,many,CASHRGYGVVADTQYF,TGTGCCAGCCACAGGGGGTATGGAGTAGTTGCAGATACGCAGTATTTT
TRBJ1-2,TRBV12-3/TRBV12-4,.,.,CASLPRSLYAYTF,TGTGCCAGCCTGCCTAGGAGCCTCTATGCTTACACCTTC
TRBJ1-2,TRBV28,.,many,CASSLGSFYGYTF,TGTGCCAGCAGCCTTGGGTCTTTCTATGGCTACACCTTC
TRBJ2-5,TRBV4-1,.,.,CASRQGCSGAETQYF,TGCGCCAGCAGGCAAGGATGTTCGGGGGCAGAGACCCAGTACTTC
TRBJ2-1,TRBV12-5,TRBD1,.,CASGLPGQSVHEEFF,TGTGCCAGTGGTTTGCCGGGACAGAGCGTCCATGAGGAGTTCTTT
TRBJ2-5,TRBV5-1,.,.,CVRSLEGQETQYF,TGCGTCAGAAGCTTGGAGGGCCAAGAGACCCAGTACTTC
TRBJ2-1,TRBV6-2/TRBV6-3,.,.,CASRQGTYDEQFF,TGTGCCAGCAGACAGGGGACTTACGATGAGCAGTTCTTC
TRBJ1-5,TRBV12-3/TRBV12-4,.,.,CVIKTNVGDQPQHF,TGTGTCATCAAAACAAATGTCGGGGATCAGCCCCAGCATTTT
TRBJ2-1,TRBV11-2,TRBD2,many,CASSLGGVAGLGEQFF,TGTGCCAGCAGCCTCGGTGGGGTAGCGGGATTAGGTGAGCAGTTCTTC
TRBJ2-7,TRBV28,TRBD2,many,CASWTSGTYEQYF,TGTGCCAGCTGGACTAGCGGGACCTACGAGCAGTACTTC
TRBJ2-1,TRBV4-1,.,.,CASSPTKVDDEQFF,TGCGCTAGCAGCCCGACTAAGGTTGATGATGAGCAGTTCTTC
TRBJ1-2,TRBV12-3/TRBV12-4,.,.,CASSHRDGSGGYIF,TGTGCCAGTAGCCACAGAGATGGGTCTGGCGGCTACATCTTC
TRBJ1-1,TRBV28,.,many,CASSVSGPRSTEAFF,TGTGCCAGCAGTGTATCGGGCCCTAGGTCCACTGAAGCTTTCTTT
TRBJ1-5,TRBV24-1,.,.,CATSDFAGQPQDF,TGTGCCACCAGTGATTTTGCCGGACAGCCCCAGGATTTC
TRBJ1-5,TRBV11-2,TRBD1,.,CANNLDGMTGSDQPQRF,TGTGCCAACAACTTAGATGGTATGACAGGGTCAGATCAGCCCCAGCGTTTT
TRBJ1-1,TRBV6-2/TRBV6-3,.,.,CASSFSSDRIAFF,TGTGCCAGTAGTTTCTCGAGTGACAGGATCGCTTTCTTT
TRBJ2-7,TRBV6-6,.,.,CASFVGAGLGRYF,TGTGCCAGCTTTGTTGGGGCAGGGCTCGGGCGGTACTTC
TRBJ2-7,TRBV10-2,.,many,CASGLSGEQYF,TGCGCCAGCGGGTTATCGGGTGAGCAGTACTTC
TRBJ2-5,TRBV21-1,.,.,CASSKVQGTGKLQETQYF,TGTGCCAGCAGCAAAGTCCAGGGGACAGGAAAATTACAAGAGACCCAGTACTTC
TRBJ1-6,TRBV28,.,.,CASGDFVDTSLLHF,TGTGCCAGCGGGGACTTCGTAGATACTTCACTCCTCCACTTT